The T cell receptor beta chain under discussion was sequenced for a study of blood T cell repertoires in COVID-19. The overall study: T cells, B-cell-depleted T cells, or PBMCs provided the cDNA or gDNA that served as material.

Individuals aged about 18 to 89 years were recruited from roughly 22 US areas. This CDR3 region has 11 residues. The V gene lost 3 bases and the J gene lost 7 bases, with 3 bases spanning the gap. Clones were sequenced by immunoSEQ multiplex PCR, and TCRdb holds only the in-frame ones, with some missing. The table lists around 250,000 clones, roughly 85% of them singletons. This TCR derives from a woman aged 45-60 years with acute COVID-19. What was sequenced was PBMCs or T cells enriched from blood (not recorded which). The chain combines TRBV12-3 or TRBV12-4 with TRBJ2-2; D unclear. The CDR3 reads CASSFVGELFF. CDR3 bases: TGTGCCAGCAGTTTCGTCGGGGAGCTGTTTTTT.